This TCR beta chain was sequenced in a study of blood T cell repertoires in COVID-19 (dated by TCRdb to the early 2020s). For context, the study as a whole: Samples covering the acute and convalescent phases of COVID-19 were provided by collaborators in the United States, Italy and Spain. The material from the prospective study consisted of cDNA or gDNA derived from T cells, B-cell-depleted T cells, or PBMCs. Deeply sampled blood TCRbeta repertoires from subjects exposed to, actively infected with, or recovered from COVID-19 were included in the dataset. The repertoires were released in a freely available public database meant as a resource for research on the immune response to SARS-CoV-2. The samples were drawn from the first 160 participants of the ongoing ImmuneRACE study and from 1,254 subjects provided by 6 global collaborators. A de-identified subject ID, COVID-19 status, age in years and sex were almost always included in the sample metadata. HLA class I and class II types, where available, came from metadata supplied by the sample provider rather than from assay-based typing.

What the research found in general, with its limitations: How much clinical and demographic metadata was included differed by source and by participant, and the metadata was provided uncurated.

Collaborating institutions collected whole blood in K2EDTA tubes following their own protocols. For TCRbeta analysis, collaborators shipped samples in one of three forms: frozen whole blood, isolated PBMCs, or DNA extracted from either of those sample types. TCRbeta CDR3 regions were amplified from genomic DNA by means of the immunoSEQ Assay, a bias-controlled multiplex PCR. In the paper's pipeline: Nucleated cell counts per sample were estimated from amplification of reference gene primers within the assay. To quantify the absolute abundance of each unique TCRbeta CDR3 rearrangement, sequence reads were collapsed and filtered. For each sample, productive Simpson clonality was calculated as the square root of Simpson's diversity index over productive rearrangements. What TCRdb holds here is the immuneACCESS table cut down to in-frame rearrangements. Part of the clones is not present; checked against another copy, under half of the missing clones reflect an unresolved V gene, and the others are unexplained. V, J and clone size reflect that table, while D and trimming were determined from the DNA. Across this sample there are just under 65,000 clones, with about 70% seen only once. The top ten clonotypes cover around half of the sample.

This clone was recorded only once. Which antigen it targets is not known. Per-nucleotide qualities are absent, and no much larger clonotype sits a single base away. V is clipped by 3 bases and J by 5 bases, and the sequence between their germline boundaries is 13 bases long. The CDR3, from cysteine to phenylalanine, totals 15 residues. Only the CDR3 DNA stays, 45 bases, in frame from base 1. The germline V gene encodes CDR1 KGHDR and CDR2 SFDVKD. The TCR comes from an elderly woman with acute or convalescent COVID-19. The V and J genes are TRBV24-1 and TRBJ2-1; the D region possibly corresponds to TRBD1 (6 bases align). The specimen was peripheral blood. Here is the DNA: TGTGCCACCAGTGATCCGAACAGGGCCCACAATGAGCAGTTCTTC. This gives the protein CATSDPNRAHNEQFF.